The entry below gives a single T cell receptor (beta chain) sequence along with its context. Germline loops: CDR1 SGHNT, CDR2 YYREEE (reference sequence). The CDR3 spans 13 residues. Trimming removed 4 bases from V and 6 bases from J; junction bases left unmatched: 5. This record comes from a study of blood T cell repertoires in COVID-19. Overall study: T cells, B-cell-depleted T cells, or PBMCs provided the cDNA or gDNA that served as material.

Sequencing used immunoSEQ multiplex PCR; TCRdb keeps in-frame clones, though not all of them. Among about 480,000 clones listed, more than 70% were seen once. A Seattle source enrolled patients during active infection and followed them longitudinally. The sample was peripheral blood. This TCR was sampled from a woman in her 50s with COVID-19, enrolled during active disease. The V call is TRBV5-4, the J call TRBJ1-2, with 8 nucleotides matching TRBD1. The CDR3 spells CASSMDRDHGYTF. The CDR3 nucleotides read TGTGCCAGCAGCATGGACAGGGACCATGGCTACACCTTC.